One T cell receptor beta chain is described in this entry. The data derive from a study of identical twins. Using its own MiXCR run on the 5' RACE reads, TCRdb lists one record per CDR3 protein. The sample yields about 890,000 distinct CDR3 sequences, about 12% seen once. This CDR3 is built from 13 residues. Germline assignment: CDR1 MNHNY and CDR2 SVGAGI (reference sequence). The V and J ends lost 5 bases and 7 bases respectively, with 14 bases between them. This sample was shared with a second study, whose subject was yellow fever vaccine responses in identical twins. As that study records: Twins' T cell vaccine responses reportedly looked partly convergent, partly personalized.

This TCR derives from a woman between 18 and 29 years old in good health. The sequencing input was PBMCs. The chain is built from TRBV6-6 and TRBJ1-1; a possible D gene is TRBD1 (5 bases). CDR3 loop: CASSAGGYGEAFF. The CDR3 DNA is TGTGCCAGCAGTGCGGGGGGGTATGGTGAAGCTTTCTTT.